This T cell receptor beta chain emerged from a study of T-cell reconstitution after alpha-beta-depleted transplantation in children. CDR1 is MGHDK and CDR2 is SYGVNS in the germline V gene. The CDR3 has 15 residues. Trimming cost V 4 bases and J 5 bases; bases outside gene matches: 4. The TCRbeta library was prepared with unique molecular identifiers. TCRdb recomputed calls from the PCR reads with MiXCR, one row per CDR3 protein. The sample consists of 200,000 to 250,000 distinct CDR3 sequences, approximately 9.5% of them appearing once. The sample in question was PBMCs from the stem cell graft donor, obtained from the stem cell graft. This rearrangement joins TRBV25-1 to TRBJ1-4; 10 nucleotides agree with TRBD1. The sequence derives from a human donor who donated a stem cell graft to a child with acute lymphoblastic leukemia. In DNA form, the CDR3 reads TGTGCCAGCAGTGCTCGGGACAGGGGAAATGAAAAACTGTTTTTT. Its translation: CASSARDRGNEKLFF.